This is a list of T cell receptor beta chains from one sample in a study of T cells in localized non-small cell lung cancer. Clones were sequenced by immunoSEQ multiplex PCR, and TCRdb holds only the in-frame ones, with some missing. The data contain 35,000 to 40,000 clones, around 90% of them singletons. The source material was peripheral blood, sampled before any cancer treatment. The receptor source for this set is a woman aged 35 to 75 with stage I lung adenocarcinoma. Each CDR3 is given with its conserved first and last residue. D genes are given only for firm matches. The size of a clone is reported for some rows only, either as once, few or many, or as a class for expanded clones.

D gene: TRBD1
clone size: -
V gene: TRBV18
J gene: TRBJ1-4
CDR3 DNA: TGTGCCAGCTCACCAACGACAGGGGGCGATGAAAAACTGTTTTTT
CDR3 protein: CASSPTTGGDEKLFF

D gene: -
clone size: -
V gene: TRBV5-4
J gene: TRBJ2-7
CDR3 DNA: TGTGCCAGTTCCGGGGCCGGGACCTACGAGCAGTACTTC
CDR3 protein: CASSGAGTYEQYF

D gene: -
clone size: -
V gene: TRBV27
J gene: TRBJ2-3
CDR3 DNA: TGTGCCAGCACTCAGGCTGGGGCGCCGGGGACAGATACGCAGTATTTT
CDR3 protein: CASTQAGAPGTDTQYF

D gene: -
clone size: -
V gene: TRBV28
J gene: TRBJ1-5
CDR3 DNA: TGTGCCAGCAGTGTGGGGGACTACAATCAGCCCCAGCATTTT
CDR3 protein: CASSVGDYNQPQHF

D gene: -
clone size: -
V gene: TRBV10-3
J gene: TRBJ2-5
CDR3 DNA: TGTGCCACTAATGGGGGGTGGCAAGAGACCCAGTACTTC
CDR3 protein: CATNGGWQETQYF

D gene: -
clone size: -
V gene: TRBV7-9
J gene: TRBJ2-3
CDR3 DNA: TGTGCCAGCAGCTTCCACACAGATACGCAGTATTTT
CDR3 protein: CASSFHTDTQYF

D gene: -
clone size: once
V gene: TRBV30
J gene: TRBJ1-5
CDR3 DNA: TGTGCCTGGAGTGTAGAAGGGCTCAATCAGCCCCAGCATTTT
CDR3 protein: CAWSVEGLNQPQHF

D gene: -
clone size: -
V gene: TRBV2
J gene: TRBJ2-3
CDR3 DNA: TGTGCCAGCTCCCGGCCTTTCACAGATACGCAGTATTTT
CDR3 protein: CASSRPFTDTQYF

D gene: -
clone size: -
V gene: TRBV15
J gene: TRBJ2-1
CDR3 DNA: TGTGCCACCAGCAGAGATAGGTATGAGCAGTTCTTC
CDR3 protein: CATSRDRYEQFF

D gene: -
clone size: -
V gene: TRBV29-1
J gene: TRBJ2-5
CDR3 DNA: TGCAGCGTTCATATCGGACTTCACCAAGAGACCCAGTACTTC
CDR3 protein: CSVHIGLHQETQYF

D gene: -
clone size: -
V gene: TRBV30
J gene: TRBJ2-3
CDR3 DNA: TGTGCCTGGAGTGGGAGGGCCACATTTAACACAGATACGCAGTATTTT
CDR3 protein: CAWSGRATFNTDTQYF

D gene: -
clone size: once
V gene: TRBV6-5
J gene: TRBJ1-1
CDR3 DNA: TGTGCCAGCAGTTACTCGTACAGAGTTGCGAACACTGAAGCTTTCTTT
CDR3 protein: CASSYSYRVANTEAFF

D gene: TRBD2
clone size: -
V gene: TRBV7-9
J gene: TRBJ2-3
CDR3 DNA: TGTGCCAGCAGCCCCGGGACTAGCGGGTTCACAGATACGCAGTATTTT
CDR3 protein: CASSPGTSGFTDTQYF

D gene: TRBD1
clone size: -
V gene: TRBV2
J gene: TRBJ1-5
CDR3 DNA: TGTGCCAGCAGAGGACAGGGAGCACGAAATCAGCCCCAGCATTTT
CDR3 protein: CASRGQGARNQPQHF

D gene: TRBD1
clone size: -
V gene: TRBV7-6
J gene: TRBJ1-5
CDR3 DNA: TGTGCCAGCAGCCCAAAGACAGGGAATGGCAATCAGCCCCAGCATTTT
CDR3 protein: CASSPKTGNGNQPQHF

D gene: -
clone size: -
V gene: TRBV27
J gene: TRBJ2-5
CDR3 DNA: TGTGCCAGCAGGGGGACGAGGGAGTACTTC
CDR3 protein: CASRGTREYF

D gene: -
clone size: -
V gene: TRBV5-1
J gene: TRBJ1-1
CDR3 DNA: TGCGCCAGCAGCCCATTACAGGAGCTGAACACTGAAGCTTTCTTT
CDR3 protein: CASSPLQELNTEAFF

D gene: TRBD1
clone size: -
V gene: TRBV6-6
J gene: TRBJ1-4
CDR3 DNA: TGTGCCAGCAGGACCGGACAGGGATGGGGTAATGAAAAACTGTTTTTT
CDR3 protein: CASRTGQGWGNEKLFF

D gene: -
clone size: -
V gene: TRBV11-3
J gene: TRBJ2-1
CDR3 DNA: TGTGCCAGCAGCTTGTTAGGGGGACAAGTCAATGAGCAGTTCTTC
CDR3 protein: CASSLLGGQVNEQFF

D gene: -
clone size: -
V gene: TRBV29-1
J gene: TRBJ1-1
CDR3 DNA: TGCAGCGTGATCCCAATCGGGTTGAACACTGAAGCTTTCTTT
CDR3 protein: CSVIPIGLNTEAFF

D gene: TRBD1
clone size: few
V gene: TRBV2
J gene: TRBJ1-4
CDR3 DNA: TGTGCCAGCAGCTCCACAGGGGGCAATGAAAAACTGTTTTTT
CDR3 protein: CASSSTGGNEKLFF

D gene: -
clone size: -
V gene: TRBV18
J gene: TRBJ1-4
CDR3 DNA: TGTGCCAGCTCACCAGGCAGTGGCGATGAAAAACTGTTTTTT
CDR3 protein: CASSPGSGDEKLFF

D gene: TRBD1
clone size: -
V gene: TRBV7-8
J gene: TRBJ2-7
CDR3 DNA: TGTGCCAGCAGCCTCGCTTCCGGGACAGGGAAGTTCGAGCAGTACTTC
CDR3 protein: CASSLASGTGKFEQYF

D gene: -
clone size: few
V gene: TRBV5-1
J gene: TRBJ1-2
CDR3 DNA: TGCGCCAGCACCCGGGACCCCAACCGATTCTATGGCTACACCTTC
CDR3 protein: CASTRDPNRFYGYTF

D gene: TRBD2
clone size: once
V gene: TRBV6-1
J gene: TRBJ2-5
CDR3 DNA: TGTGCCAGCAGTGTCGCGGGAGGGCCCTCGGAGACCCAGTACTTC
CDR3 protein: CASSVAGGPSETQYF

D gene: -
clone size: -
V gene: TRBV6-1
J gene: TRBJ2-5
CDR3 DNA: TGTGCCAGCAGTGATGGAACAAATTACCAAGAGACCCAGTACTTC
CDR3 protein: CASSDGTNYQETQYF

D gene: TRBD2
clone size: -
V gene: TRBV27
J gene: TRBJ2-3
CDR3 DNA: TGTGCCAGCAGGCTAGCGGGAGCGGATACGCAGTATTTT
CDR3 protein: CASRLAGADTQYF

D gene: -
clone size: -
V gene: TRBV4-2
J gene: TRBJ2-1
CDR3 DNA: TGTGCCAGCAGCCAAGATGGAAAGGTGTACAATGAGCAGTTCTTC
CDR3 protein: CASSQDGKVYNEQFF

D gene: -
clone size: once
V gene: TRBV21-1
J gene: TRBJ1-1
CDR3 DNA: TGTGCCAGCAGCCCCCCGGGACAGAGAGGGAACACTGAAGCTTTCTTT
CDR3 protein: CASSPPGQRGNTEAFF

D gene: -
clone size: once
V gene: TRBV5-1
J gene: TRBJ2-3
CDR3 DNA: TGCGCCAGCAGCCCGCCATGGAGCGAACCTTCAGATACGCAGTATTTT
CDR3 protein: CASSPPWSEPSDTQYF

D gene: -
clone size: -
V gene: TRBV5-1
J gene: TRBJ2-5
CDR3 DNA: TGCGCCAGCAGCTTGGCCGGCACGGTAAGGGAGACCCAGTACTTC
CDR3 protein: CASSLAGTVRETQYF

D gene: -
clone size: -
V gene: TRBV7-9
J gene: TRBJ1-4
CDR3 DNA: TGTGCCAGCAGTGTAGGGGAACACGGGGAAAAACTGTTTTTT
CDR3 protein: CASSVGEHGEKLFF

D gene: TRBD1
clone size: once
V gene: TRBV7-9
J gene: TRBJ2-3
CDR3 DNA: TGTGCCAGCAGCTTTGGGCACAGGGGTACAGATACGCAGTATTTT
CDR3 protein: CASSFGHRGTDTQYF

D gene: TRBD1
clone size: medium-sized
V gene: TRBV18
J gene: TRBJ1-1
CDR3 DNA: TGTGCCAGCTCACCACTGACAGGGTCCAACACTGAAGCTTTCTTT
CDR3 protein: CASSPLTGSNTEAFF

D gene: -
clone size: -
V gene: TRBV30
J gene: TRBJ1-1
CDR3 DNA: TGTGCCTGGAGCTTTGGACCGAACACTGAAGCTTTCTTT
CDR3 protein: CAWSFGPNTEAFF

D gene: TRBD1
clone size: -
V gene: TRBV6-6
J gene: TRBJ1-2
CDR3 DNA: TGTGCCAGCACCCTTCTCCCCGGGACAGACTATGGCTACACCTTC
CDR3 protein: CASTLLPGTDYGYTF

D gene: -
clone size: -
V gene: TRBV27
J gene: TRBJ2-2
CDR3 DNA: TGTGCCAGCAGGCTAGCCTTTTCCCTAAACACCGGGGAGCTGTTTTTT
CDR3 protein: CASRLAFSLNTGELFF

D gene: -
clone size: -
V gene: TRBV4-1
J gene: TRBJ2-1
CDR3 DNA: TGCGCCAGCAGCCAGAGATTGGAAAATGAGCAGTTCTTC
CDR3 protein: CASSQRLENEQFF

D gene: -
clone size: -
V gene: TRBV1
J gene: TRBJ2-7
CDR3 DNA: TGCACCAGCAGCCTTGCCCCCCCAGCGGGAGGCTCCTACGAGCAGTACTTC
CDR3 protein: CTSSLAPPAGGSYEQYF

D gene: TRBD1
clone size: -
V gene: TRBV11-2
J gene: TRBJ1-5
CDR3 DNA: TGTGCCAGCAGCCCAGGACAGGGAAATCAGCCCCAGCATTTT
CDR3 protein: CASSPGQGNQPQHF

D gene: -
clone size: few
V gene: TRBV2
J gene: TRBJ1-2
CDR3 DNA: TGTGCCAGCAGTGAACCACAGGAAAACTATGGCTACACCTTC
CDR3 protein: CASSEPQENYGYTF

D gene: -
clone size: -
V gene: TRBV28
J gene: TRBJ1-4
CDR3 DNA: TGTGCCAGCAGTTTACCTCAGGGGAGAAAACTGTTTTTT
CDR3 protein: CASSLPQGRKLFF

D gene: TRBD2
clone size: -
V gene: TRBV7-7
J gene: TRBJ2-7
CDR3 DNA: TGTGCTAGCAGCTTAAGGCGCCGAGCGGGAGACGAGCAGTACTTC
CDR3 protein: CASSLRRRAGDEQYF

D gene: -
clone size: -
V gene: TRBV29-1
J gene: TRBJ2-3
CDR3 DNA: TGCAGCGTTGTTGGGGGGCCAGGGGCGGATACGCAGTATTTT
CDR3 protein: CSVVGGPGADTQYF

D gene: TRBD1
clone size: -
V gene: TRBV28
J gene: TRBJ2-7
CDR3 DNA: TGTGCCAGCAGTTTAAGGCCGGGACAGGGGACGAACGAGCAGTACTTC
CDR3 protein: CASSLRPGQGTNEQYF

D gene: -
clone size: -
V gene: TRBV28
J gene: TRBJ1-1
CDR3 DNA: TGTGCCAGCAGCCCCCCCTCTACGGGCACTGAAGCTTTCTTT
CDR3 protein: CASSPPSTGTEAFF

D gene: -
clone size: -
V gene: TRBV18
J gene: TRBJ1-1
CDR3 DNA: TGTGCCAGCTCACCAACCCCGCCGGGGGACACTGAAGCTTTCTTT
CDR3 protein: CASSPTPPGDTEAFF

D gene: -
clone size: -
V gene: TRBV28
J gene: TRBJ1-2
CDR3 DNA: TGTGCCAGCAGTCCACCTGGGGAGGGGGTCAGGGATGGCTACACCTTC
CDR3 protein: CASSPPGEGVRDGYTF

D gene: -
clone size: -
V gene: TRBV30
J gene: TRBJ2-7
CDR3 DNA: TGTGCCTGGAGTGTGAATTCAGCCCCCCAGTACTTC
CDR3 protein: CAWSVNSAPQYF

D gene: -
clone size: -
V gene: TRBV25-1
J gene: TRBJ2-2
CDR3 DNA: TGTGCCAGCAGTGGTCTAATAGGGACAAACAGCGTGGGAGGGGAGCTGTTTTTT
CDR3 protein: CASSGLIGTNSVGGELFF

D gene: TRBD1
clone size: -
V gene: TRBV10-3
J gene: TRBJ1-1
CDR3 DNA: TGTGCCATCAGTGAGTCTGGGACAGGGTCGACCACTGAAGCTTTCTTT
CDR3 protein: CAISESGTGSTTEAFF

D gene: -
clone size: -
V gene: TRBV5-5
J gene: TRBJ1-1
CDR3 DNA: TGTGCCAGCAGCTCCTGGACTGAGAACACTGAAGCTTTCTTT
CDR3 protein: CASSSWTENTEAFF

D gene: TRBD1
clone size: -
V gene: TRBV2
J gene: TRBJ1-5
CDR3 DNA: TGTGCCAGCAGCGTAGGGACAGGCGATCAGCCCCAGCATTTT
CDR3 protein: CASSVGTGDQPQHF

D gene: TRBD1
clone size: -
V gene: TRBV7-2
J gene: TRBJ2-5
CDR3 DNA: TGTGCCAGCAGCTTACCGGGACAGGGGGGGACCCAGTACTTC
CDR3 protein: CASSLPGQGGTQYF

D gene: -
clone size: -
V gene: TRBV30
J gene: TRBJ1-1
CDR3 DNA: TGTGCCTGGACCTTCTCGGACACTGAAGCTTTCTTT
CDR3 protein: CAWTFSDTEAFF

D gene: TRBD1
clone size: few
V gene: TRBV7-8
J gene: TRBJ2-5
CDR3 DNA: TGTGCCAGCAGCTTAGGGGACAGGGGGCAGGAGACCCAGTACTTC
CDR3 protein: CASSLGDRGQETQYF

D gene: TRBD2
clone size: -
V gene: TRBV10-3
J gene: TRBJ2-3
CDR3 DNA: TGTGCCACGGCGCCGGGACTAGCGAATATTATGACGCAGTATTTT
CDR3 protein: CATAPGLANIMTQYF

D gene: -
clone size: -
V gene: TRBV6-1
J gene: TRBJ1-1
CDR3 DNA: TGTGCCAGCGCCTTGGGGGGGGCCGACACTGAAGCTTTCTTT
CDR3 protein: CASALGGADTEAFF

D gene: -
clone size: -
V gene: TRBV29-1
J gene: TRBJ2-1
CDR3 DNA: TGCAGCGTTGGGACAAACTCCTACAATGAGCAGTTCTTC
CDR3 protein: CSVGTNSYNEQFF

D gene: -
clone size: -
V gene: TRBV4-1
J gene: TRBJ2-1
CDR3 DNA: TGCGCCAGCAGCCAAGATCCCGCGGGCCGTACCTACAATGAGCAGTTCTTC
CDR3 protein: CASSQDPAGRTYNEQFF